The clone carrying this T cell receptor (beta chain) was detected many times. The target antigen is unknown. With V trimmed by 3 bases and J by 1 base, 5 bases remained unmatched. Germline V gives CDR1 DFQATT, CDR2 SNEGSKA (reference sequence). CDR3 length: 15 amino acids. The sample comes from a study of neurological immune-mediated disorders. Using its own MiXCR run on the 5' RACE reads, TCRdb lists one record per CDR3 protein. The sample carries some 80,000 distinct CDR3 sequences, around 6% recorded once. Time point of the sample: longitudinal time-point 2. Notes on the study in general: The absence of shared CDR3 amino acid sequences among expanded clones across subjects suggests private repertoires in all groups.

The TCR sequence derives from a woman aged 55-70 years with multiple sclerosis. The material sequenced was PBMCs. V usage is TRBV20-1 and J usage is TRBJ2-7, with TRBD1 matching 11 bases. CDR3 region: CSASLGTGGSYEQYF. CDR3 bases: TGCAGTGCTAGTCTAGGGACAGGGGGTTCCTACGAGCAGTACTTC.